This T cell receptor (beta chain) was identified during a study of response to subunit inactivated influenza vaccine. Study-wide points: Each seasonal flu vaccination may recruit only limited new T cells, authors suggested.

Germline values: CDR1 SGHRS, CDR2 YFSETQ. This CDR3 is 15 amino acids long. Trimming stripped 3 bases from V and 0 bases from J, with 13 bases between. This clonotype was detected only a few times. Its specificity is unknown. TCRdb ran MiXCR on the RT-PCR reads and lists one entry per CDR3 protein. Of almost 250,000 distinct CDR3 sequences listed, 12% were seen once; the top ten hold about 7.8%. V gene TRBV5-1 combines with J gene TRBJ2-7; D possibly corresponds to TRBD1 (5 bases). The sample was non-naive T cells sorted from PBMCs, taken 14 days before vaccination. The TCR comes from a man in his fifties or sixties who received an inactivated influenza vaccine. The CDR3 is CASSSRAGSSYEQYF. For the CDR3, the DNA is TGCGCCAGCAGCTCCAGGGCTGGAAGCTCCTACGAGCAGTACTTC. The full variable domain, completed using reference TRBV5-1 and TRBJ2-7, is KAGVTQTPRYLIKTRGQQVTLSCSPISGHRSVSWYQQTPGQGLQFLFEYFSETQRNKGNFPGRFSGRQFSNSRSEMNVSTLELGDSALYLCASSSRAGSSYEQYFGPGTRLTVT.